The present T cell receptor (beta chain) was sequenced within a study of shared clonotypes between healthy human individuals. General study results and limits: Across a few donors, naive CD4 shared 5% to 6%, naive CD8 more than 3%, memory CD4 roughly 2.4%, memory CD8 0.4% to 0.5%.

Trimming pared 4 bases from V and 4 bases from J, leaving 7 bases between. The CDR3 has 12 amino acids. The germline CDR1 and CDR2 sequences are SGHNT and YYREEE (reference sequence). This clone was picked up one time. Its cognate antigen is unknown. Data came from immunoSEQ multiplex PCR; TCRdb stores just in-frame clones and leaves some out. The sample carries some 1,100,000 clones, 75% to 80% recorded once. The specimen sequenced was memory CD4+ T cells from PBMCs. The subset: CD45RA-negative fraction. The V gene is TRBV5-4, the J gene TRBJ2-3; D possibly corresponds to TRBD2 (5 bases). This receptor was obtained from a man aged 18 to 35 in good health. Some clones in this sample may be carry-over from other donors' samples. The CDR3 protein is CASSQRADTQYF. The CDR3 DNA sequence: TGTGCCAGCAGCCAGAGGGCAGATACGCAGTATTTT.